The rows below give T cell receptor beta chains drawn from one sample of a study of PD-1 blockade in classical Hodgkin lymphoma. The method was immunoSEQ multiplex PCR; TCRdb's version includes in-frame clones alone and lacks a portion of them. The data contain approximately 45,000 clones, 60% to 70% of them singletons. The sequenced sample was peripheral blood mononuclear cells (PBMCs), obtained before the fourth cycle of nivolumab. The origin of the receptors is a human donor with classical Hodgkin lymphoma. CDR3s include the opening cysteine and the closing phenylalanine or tryptophan. The D gene is left open where the match is weak. Clone size appears in some rows only: once, few, many, or a class for an expanded clone.

v_call: TRBV7-2
j_call: TRBJ2-1
clone_size: .
d_call: TRBD1
cdr3_aa: CASSPTDRPSSYNEQFF
cdr3_nt: TGTGCCAGCAGCCCTACGGACAGGCCGAGCTCCTACAATGAGCAGTTCTTC

v_call: TRBV2
j_call: TRBJ2-5
clone_size: .
d_call: .
cdr3_aa: CASSWAGLQETQYF
cdr3_nt: TGTGCCAGCAGTTGGGCAGGCCTCCAAGAGACCCAGTACTTC

v_call: TRBV28
j_call: TRBJ1-1
clone_size: .
d_call: .
cdr3_aa: CASIPAGIVPEAFF
cdr3_nt: TGTGCCAGCATTCCGGCAGGGATAGTGCCTGAAGCTTTCTTT

v_call: TRBV30
j_call: TRBJ2-3
clone_size: .
d_call: .
cdr3_aa: CAWSARSTDTQYF
cdr3_nt: TGTGCCTGGAGTGCACGGAGCACAGATACGCAGTATTTT

v_call: TRBV30
j_call: TRBJ2-7
clone_size: .
d_call: .
cdr3_aa: CAFTRTYEQYF
cdr3_nt: TGTGCGTTCACGAGAACCTACGAGCAGTACTTC

v_call: TRBV27
j_call: TRBJ1-1
clone_size: once
d_call: .
cdr3_aa: CASSLWGGLNTEAFF
cdr3_nt: TGTGCCAGCAGTTTATGGGGAGGGTTGAACACTGAAGCTTTCTTT

v_call: TRBV28
j_call: TRBJ2-7
clone_size: few
d_call: TRBD1
cdr3_aa: CASSPRTGPTYEQYF
cdr3_nt: TGTGCCAGCAGTCCACGGACAGGGCCGACCTACGAGCAGTACTTC

v_call: TRBV5-4
j_call: TRBJ2-1
clone_size: .
d_call: TRBD1
cdr3_aa: CASSLPPGQGSHGRFF
cdr3_nt: TGTGCCAGCAGCTTGCCGCCGGGACAGGGGTCCCATGGCAGGTTCTTC

v_call: TRBV5-1
j_call: TRBJ1-1
clone_size: .
d_call: .
cdr3_aa: CASTFQGMAFF
cdr3_nt: TGCGCCAGCACCTTTCAGGGGATGGCTTTCTTT

v_call: TRBV18
j_call: TRBJ2-7
clone_size: .
d_call: TRBD1
cdr3_aa: CASSPAGQGGYEQYF
cdr3_nt: TGTGCCAGCTCACCAGCGGGACAGGGGGGATACGAGCAGTACTTC

v_call: TRBV7-9
j_call: TRBJ2-7
clone_size: many
d_call: .
cdr3_aa: CASSEYGTDFYEQYF
cdr3_nt: TGTGCCAGCAGCGAATACGGGACCGATTTTTACGAGCAGTACTTC

v_call: TRBV6-1
j_call: TRBJ2-7
clone_size: .
d_call: .
cdr3_aa: CASNPRGTVGEQYF
cdr3_nt: TGTGCCAGCAATCCCCGGGGGACCGTAGGCGAGCAGTACTTC

v_call: TRBV10-3
j_call: TRBJ2-7
clone_size: .
d_call: TRBD1
cdr3_aa: CAISAQTGAYEQYF
cdr3_nt: TGTGCCATCAGCGCTCAGACAGGGGCCTACGAGCAGTACTTC

v_call: TRBV5-1
j_call: TRBJ2-2
clone_size: .
d_call: TRBD1
cdr3_aa: CASSDRGLVGELFF
cdr3_nt: TGCGCCAGCAGCGACAGGGGGCTGGTCGGGGAGCTGTTTTTT

v_call: TRBV10-3
j_call: TRBJ2-6
clone_size: .
d_call: .
cdr3_aa: CAISDYASGANVLTF
cdr3_nt: TGTGCCATCAGTGATTATGCCTCTGGGGCCAACGTCCTGACTTTC

v_call: TRBV11-2
j_call: TRBJ1-5
clone_size: .
d_call: TRBD1
cdr3_aa: CASSPGQANQPQHF
cdr3_nt: TGTGCCAGCAGCCCGGGACAGGCGAATCAGCCCCAGCATTTT

v_call: TRBV27
j_call: TRBJ1-3
clone_size: .
d_call: .
cdr3_aa: CASSLEGKTGNTIYF
cdr3_nt: TGTGCCAGCAGTTTAGAAGGGAAAACTGGAAACACCATATATTTT

v_call: TRBV19
j_call: TRBJ1-1
clone_size: .
d_call: .
cdr3_aa: CASSDTGTGNTEAFF
cdr3_nt: TGTGCCAGTAGTGATACCGGGACTGGGAACACTGAAGCTTTCTTT

v_call: TRBV5-1
j_call: TRBJ2-1
clone_size: .
d_call: .
cdr3_aa: CASSLEGAGYNEQFF
cdr3_nt: TGCGCCAGCAGCCTAGAAGGGGCGGGTTACAATGAGCAGTTCTTC

v_call: TRBV28
j_call: TRBJ2-2
clone_size: .
d_call: TRBD2
cdr3_aa: CASFTSGGVGELFF
cdr3_nt: TGTGCCAGCTTCACTAGCGGGGGTGTCGGGGAGCTGTTTTTT

v_call: TRBV7-6
j_call: TRBJ2-5
clone_size: .
d_call: .
cdr3_aa: CASSPRETQYF
cdr3_nt: TGTGCCAGCAGCCCCCGGGAGACCCAGTACTTC

v_call: TRBV18
j_call: TRBJ2-1
clone_size: few
d_call: TRBD2
cdr3_aa: CASSPGGGYNEQFF
cdr3_nt: TGTGCCAGCTCACCCGGGGGGGGGTACAATGAGCAGTTCTTC

v_call: TRBV28
j_call: TRBJ1-2
clone_size: medium-sized
d_call: .
cdr3_aa: CASSLEGEDGYTF
cdr3_nt: TGTGCCAGCAGTTTAGAAGGGGAGGATGGCTACACCTTC

v_call: TRBV6-5
j_call: TRBJ2-7
clone_size: few
d_call: .
cdr3_aa: CASSPGLGSSYEQYF
cdr3_nt: TGTGCCAGCAGCCCGGGCCTCGGGAGCTCCTACGAGCAGTACTTC